The 16 T cell receptor beta chains reported below all come from one sample, sequenced in a study of early T cells in non-severe SARS-CoV-2 infection. TCRdb called the 5' RACE reads again in MiXCR, with one record for every CDR3 protein. Of 26,000 or so distinct CDR3 sequences listed, more than 4.5% are singletons. The specimen sequenced was whole blood. The receptor set was obtained from an adult who was a healthcare worker with PCR-confirmed SARS-CoV-2 infection or an uninfected control (not recorded which).

About this clonotype itself: A single base is all that separates this from a far larger clone, so a read error is likely. The chain has TRBV7-9 and TRBJ2-5, with 13 bases matching TRBD2. The J segment lost 3 bases and the V segment lost 5 bases, leaving 3 bases of the junction unmatched. The CDR3 contains 15 residues. Per the germline V gene, CDR1 is SEHNR and CDR2 is FQNEAQ (reference sequence). This CDR3 reads CASSDGTSGEETQYF. CDR3 bases: TGTGCCAGCAGCGACGGGACTAGCGGGGAAGAGACCCAGTACTTC. The full variable domain, its missing parts supplied by reference TRBV7-9 and TRBJ2-5, is DTGVSQNPRHKITKRGQNVTFRCDPISEHNRLYWYRQTLGQGPEFLTYFQNEAQLEKSRLLSDRFSAERPKGSFSTLEIQRTEQGDSAMYLCASSDGTSGEETQYFGPGTRLLVL.

This clonotype was seen many times. The V gene is TRBV5-6, the J gene TRBJ2-7; no clear D gene. The germline V gene has CDR1 SGHDT and CDR2 YYEEEE. V lost 0 bases and J lost 2, with 3 bases in between. This CDR3 is built from 12 residues. The CDR3 DNA follows: TGTGCCAGCAGCTTGGAAGCCTACGAGCAGTACTTC. Its protein product is CASSLEAYEQYF.

This clonotype was counted at least ten times. V and J are TRBV5-1 and TRBJ2-3; D call uncertain. Trimming stripped 3 bases from V and 4 bases from J, with 18 bases between. Germline V gives CDR1 SGHRS, CDR2 YFSETQ. The CDR3 runs to 16 residues. CDR3 sequence: CASSSGAQQSADTQYF. The DNA for the CDR3 is TGCGCCAGCAGCTCAGGCGCCCAGCAGAGTGCAGATACGCAGTATTTT.

This clonotype was observed a few times. This chain uses TRBV20-1 with TRBJ1-6; TRBD1 might be the D (5 bases). With 6 bases removed from V and 10 bases from J, the gap between germline ends came to 19 bases. Germline CDR1 reads DFQATT; CDR2 reads SNEGSKA (reference sequence). CDR3 size: 14 residues. The CDR3, as DNA: TGCAGTGCCCTGACCGCAGGGAATGAATCACCCCTCCACTTT. Amino acid sequence: CSALTAGNESPLHF.

A few counts support this clonotype. The chain has TRBV29-1 and TRBJ2-3; 9 positions agree with TRBD2. V shed 4 bases, J shed 4 bases, and the junction held 6 bases outside the gene matches. The germline gives CDR1 SQVTM, CDR2 ANQGSEA. This CDR3 is 14 amino acids long. The CDR3: CSVGGAGGPDTQYF. The CDR3 nucleotides read TGCAGCGTTGGTGGAGCGGGGGGCCCAGATACGCAGTATTTT.

This clonotype was seen repeatedly, ten times or more. The V call is TRBV20-1, the J call TRBJ2-4; D uncertain. Trimming pared 5 bases from V and 0 bases from J, leaving 11 bases between. Germline-derived CDR1 and CDR2 are DFQATT and SNEGSKA (reference sequence). This CDR3 region has 14 residues. The CDR3 loop reads CSAVGGEAKNIQYF. In nucleotides, the CDR3 is TGCAGTGCTGTGGGCGGTGAAGCCAAAAACATTCAGTACTTC.

The chain has TRBV30 and TRBJ1-6; no clear D gene. CDR1 is GTSNPN and CDR2 is SVGIG in the germline V gene (reference sequence). The CDR3 is made up of 16 amino acids. Trimming pared 3 bases from V and 0 bases from J, leaving 12 bases between. DNA of the CDR3: TGTGCCTGGAGGGGGATGGCGAGCTCCTATAATTCACCCCTCCACTTT. Amino acids: CAWRGMASSYNSPLHF. The whole variable domain, filled in from reference TRBV30 and TRBJ1-6, reads SQTIHQWPATLVQPVGSPLSLECTVEGTSNPNLYWYRQAAGRGLQLLFYSVGIGQISSEVPQNLSASRPQDRQFILSSKKLLLSDSGFYLCAWRGMASSYNSPLHFGNGTRLTVT.

This clonotype appeared a few times. The chain recombines TRBV5-1 with TRBJ1-6; D is perhaps TRBD1 (6 bases). V shed 0 bases and J shed 0 bases, with 25 bases lying between them. The CDR3 runs 22 residues. CDR1 and CDR2 from the germline V gene are SGHRS and YFSETQ. The CDR3 reads CASSLESPGAMPLSSYNSPLHF. As DNA, the CDR3 is TGCGCCAGCAGCTTGGAGTCTCCGGGGGCGATGCCCCTGAGCTCCTATAATTCACCCCTCCACTTT.

Only a few counts were recorded for this clonotype. This chain links TRBV13 with TRBJ1-1; 7 bases map to TRBD1. CDR3 length: 16 residues. Per the germline V gene, CDR1 is PRHDT and CDR2 is FYEKMQ (reference sequence). The V and J ends lost 4 bases and 1 base, in that order; junction bases with no gene match: 9. The DNA of the CDR3 is TGTGCCAGCAGCTCTTACAGGGGAGCGAGGAACACTGAAGCTTTCTTT. This gives the protein CASSSYRGARNTEAFF.

This clonotype was detected ten times or more. This sequence joins TRBV13 and TRBJ1-1; D unresolved. This CDR3 contains 15 residues. The germline gives CDR1 PRHDT, CDR2 FYEKMQ (reference sequence). The ends were cut back, 0 bases at V and 1 base at J, with 9 bases in the middle. The CDR3 DNA reads TGTGCCAGCAGCTTAGGTGTCAGAGAGAACACTGAAGCTTTCTTT. It codes for CASSLGVRENTEAFF.

The chain employs TRBV10-3 and TRBJ2-3; possible D gene TRBD1, 6 bases. The ends were cut back, 3 bases at V and 4 bases at J, with 23 bases in the middle. Germline V gene sequence: CDR1 ENHRY, CDR2 SYGVKD. The CDR3 totals 18 residues. The CDR3 bases are TGTGCCATCAGTGATTTAACTGGGTACAGGGATAGCCCAGATACGCAGTATTTT. This sequence encodes CAISDLTGYRDSPDTQYF.

This clonotype appeared many times. This chain joins TRBV6-4 and TRBJ2-3; D ambiguous. The V end was cut by 3 bases, the J end by 2 bases, with 9 bases between. CDR1 and CDR2 from the germline V gene are MRHNA and SNTAGT. The CDR3 totals 14 residues. The CDR3 DNA reads TGTGCCAGCAGTGAGCGAGGTTCCACAGATACGCAGTATTTT. Protein: CASSERGSTDTQYF.

The table lists this clonotype with many counts. V usage is TRBV6-1 and J usage is TRBJ2-3, with 9 bases aligning to TRBD1. Germline CDR1 and CDR2: MNHNS and SASEGT. The CDR3 is made up of 17 amino acids. With V trimmed by 5 bases and J by 5 bases, 14 bases remained unmatched. CDR3 residues: CASSPTPTGGSGDTQYF. CDR3 in DNA: TGTGCCAGCAGTCCCACCCCTACAGGGGGCTCCGGAGATACGCAGTATTTT.

There are many counts of this clonotype. The CDR3 region is CASSLVGTVGYEQYF. CDR3 coding DNA: TGTGCCAGCAGCCTCGTGGGGACAGTTGGCTACGAGCAGTACTTC. The chain links TRBV7-9 to TRBJ2-7, with 7 positions matching TRBD1. Germline V gene lookup returns CDR1 SEHNR and CDR2 FQNEAQ (reference sequence). V dropped 5 bases and J dropped 3; count of bases not matched to a gene: 10. CDR3 length: 15 residues.

The chain combines TRBV3-1 with TRBJ1-1; D not resolved. The CDR3 spans 13 residues. Per germline, CDR1 LGHDT and CDR2 YNNKEL (reference sequence). The V end lost 3 bases, the J end lost 4 bases, and 9 bases lay between the germline ends. CDR3 coding DNA: TGTGCCAGCAGCCATGGACGGAGCACTGAAGCTTTCTTT. Translating it yields CASSHGRSTEAFF.

This clonotype was counted ten times or more. This chain uses TRBV4-3 with TRBJ2-4, with D unresolved. This CDR3 is 14 amino acids long. Germline-derived CDR1 and CDR2 are LGHNA and YSLEER. Between the trimmed V and J ends, which lost 1 base and 0 bases, there was a span of 4 bases. CDR3 loop: CASSQGIAKNIQYF. In DNA form, the CDR3 reads TGCGCCAGCAGCCAAGGGATAGCCAAAAACATTCAGTACTTC.